The 20 T cell receptor beta chains reported below all come from one sample, sequenced in a study of lymphopenia after photon versus proton radiotherapy. Measured with immunoSEQ multiplex PCR; TCRdb has only the in-frame clones, and not every one. The sample consists of some 70,000 clones, approximately 87% of them appearing once. The material was peripheral blood, obtained from a patient treated with proton-based radiotherapy. Receptors originate from a man older than 75 with esophageal cancer.

The J gene is TRBJ2-3, the V gene TRBV25-1; 9 bases line up with TRBD1. The CDR3 has 13 amino acids. J was trimmed by 2 bases and V by 8 bases; bases with no gene match: 2. Germline CDR1 is MGHDK and CDR2 is SYGVNS. CDR3: CASGDRVTDTQYF. The CDR3 DNA reads TGTGCCAGCGGGGACAGGGTCACAGATACGCAGTATTTT.

The V and J genes are TRBV2 and TRBJ2-7; tentative D call: TRBD1 (6 bases). The V end lost 6 bases, the J end lost 1 base, and 13 bases lay between the germline ends. The CDR3 sequence is 14 residues long. CDR1 and CDR2 from the germline V gene are SNHLY and FYNNEI. CDR3 sequence (DNA): TGTGCCAGCAGGTTACCAGGGGTGTCCTACGAGCAGTACTTC. As protein: CASRLPGVSYEQYF.

There are a few counts of this clone. The chain couples TRBV25-1 to TRBJ1-3, with D hard to call. The CDR3 has 14 residues. V was pared by 4 bases and J by 3 bases, with 10 bases between. CDR1 and CDR2 from the germline V gene are MGHDK and SYGVNS. CDR3 nucleotide sequence: TGTGCCAGCAGTGTGTCTCCTTTTGGAAACACCATATATTTT. Its translation: CASSVSPFGNTIYF.

In its sample, this clone was seen many times. The rearrangement links TRBV5-1 to TRBJ2-7; 11 nucleotides align to TRBD2. The CDR3 is made up of 15 amino acids. V lost 3 bases, J lost 2 bases, and 4 bases stayed unmatched. Germline V gene data show CDR1 as SGHRS and CDR2 as YFSETQ. The CDR3 region has the DNA TGCGCCAGCAGCTGGGGACTAGCGGACCCCTACGAGCAGTACTTC. This sequence encodes CASSWGLADPYEQYF.

This clone was counted once. V and J are TRBV2 and TRBJ2-5; tentative D call: TRBD1 (6 bases). V dropped 4 bases and J dropped 5 bases, with 14 bases sitting between them. Germline CDR1 reads SNHLY; CDR2 reads FYNNEI. The CDR3 runs to 14 residues. The CDR3 nucleotides read TGTGCCAGCAGTGTAACAGGGAATGCGGAGACCCAGTACTTC. The encoded protein is CASSVTGNAETQYF.

This rearrangement joins TRBV4-3 to TRBJ2-7; unclear D gene. Germline V gene sequence: CDR1 LGHNA, CDR2 YSLEER. The CDR3 sequence is 15 residues long. V shed 0 bases and J shed 6 bases, with 15 bases lying between them. DNA for the CDR3: TGCGCCAGCAGCCAAGATGTCACGGTAGGCGGCGAGCAGTACTTC. Translation gives CASSQDVTVGGEQYF.

The chain couples TRBV7-3 to TRBJ1-2, with 7 positions matching TRBD1. The V gene end was trimmed by 6 bases and the J gene end by 6 bases; junction bases not matched to a gene: 7. This CDR3 comprises 13 residues. Germline values: CDR1 SGHTA, CDR2 FQGTGA. The CDR3 DNA follows: TGTGCCAGCAGTCCGACAGGGCGGGATGGCTACACCTTC. Translated, it gives CASSPTGRDGYTF.

The CDR3 DNA reads TGTGCCAGCAGTTACGTGGGGGATACGCAGTATTTT. This gives the protein CASSYVGDTQYF. The chain links TRBV6-6 to TRBJ2-3; D is ambiguous. The germline V gene encodes CDR1 MNHNY and CDR2 SVGAGI (reference sequence). The ends were cut back, 2 bases at V and 6 bases at J, with 6 bases in the middle. The CDR3 extends over 12 amino acids.

The chain is built from TRBV6-6 and TRBJ1-1, with D unresolved. V was cut by 10 bases and J by 4 bases, with 10 bases left in between. Germline V CDR1 and CDR2: MNHNY, SVGAGI (reference sequence). This CDR3 region has 11 residues. The CDR3 bases are TGTGCCACTTTAGGCGGCACTGAAGCTTTCTTT. Residues: CATLGGTEAFF.

The chain uses TRBV7-2 and TRBJ1-1; D is ambiguous. Germline CDR1 and CDR2: SGHTA and FQGNSA. V lost 5 bases and J lost 9, with 10 bases in between. The CDR3 spans 11 residues. CDR3 sequence (DNA): TGTGCCAGCAGCCCCGAGGTTCAAGCTTTCTTT. Protein product: CASSPEVQAFF.

The chain couples TRBV2 to TRBJ2-7; D unresolved. Germline loops: CDR1 SNHLY, CDR2 FYNNEI. The CDR3 runs 13 residues. V lost 4 bases and J lost 3, with 10 bases in between. The CDR3 here is CASSVQPIYEQYF. In nucleotides, the CDR3 is TGTGCCAGCAGTGTCCAGCCCATCTACGAGCAGTACTTC.

The chain has TRBV6-6 and TRBJ1-5; 8 bases are shared with TRBD1. Germline CDR1 MNHNY, CDR2 SVGAGI (reference sequence). V lost 5 bases and J lost 6; bases outside the gene matches: 12. This CDR3 spans 16 amino acids. The CDR3, as DNA: TGTGCCAGCAGTCCCCTGGCAGGGGGCATGACTCAGCCCCAGCATTTT. Encoded protein: CASSPLAGGMTQPQHF.

The rearrangement joins TRBV9 to TRBJ2-3; possibly TRBD1 for D (5 bases). The germline CDR1 and CDR2 sequences are SGDLS and YYNGEE. This CDR3 is 14 amino acids long. The V end lost 0 bases, the J end lost 7 bases, and 12 bases lay between the germline ends. CDR3 amino acids: CASSVEDTVYTQYF. CDR3 DNA sequence: TGTGCCAGCAGCGTAGAGGACACGGTCTATACGCAGTATTTT.

This sequence joins TRBV9 and TRBJ2-1; maybe TRBD2 (6 bases). The CDR3 contains 16 residues. Trimming shortened V by 3 bases and J by 2 bases, and 15 bases separated the two germline ends. CDR1 and CDR2 (germline): SGDLS, YYNGEE. The CDR3 coding sequence is TGTGCCAGCAGCGACGATAGCGGTCCTGCCTACAATGAGCAGTTCTTC. Translation gives CASSDDSGPAYNEQFF.

The chain is built from TRBV5-1 and TRBJ2-7, with 7 bases that match TRBD2. V shed 3 bases and J 0 bases; nucleotides not matched to a gene: 6. The CDR3 spans 15 residues. Germline V gene data show CDR1 as SGHRS and CDR2 as YFSETQ. Here the CDR3 reads CASSSGGGDSYEQYF. CDR3 DNA: TGCGCCAGCAGCTCGGGTGGGGGGGACTCCTACGAGCAGTACTTC.

The V call is TRBV30, the J call TRBJ1-3, with D hard to call. This CDR3 comprises 13 residues. The germline V and J ends were trimmed by 4 bases and 0 bases, with 7 bases remaining between them. The germline V gene has CDR1 GTSNPN and CDR2 SVGIG (reference sequence). The DNA of the CDR3 is TGTGCCTGGACAGGAAACTCTGGAAACACCATATATTTT. This sequence encodes CAWTGNSGNTIYF.

This clone was seen more than once but under ten times. The V gene is TRBV7-8, the J gene TRBJ2-7; 9 bases fit TRBD2. The CDR3 has 13 amino acids. Germline CDR1 SGHVS, CDR2 FQNEAQ. The junction had 5 bases not matched to a gene; V was cut back by 6 bases and J by 5 bases. The CDR3 here is CASRIAGVDEQYF. For the CDR3, the DNA is TGTGCCAGCAGGATAGCGGGAGTTGACGAGCAGTACTTC.

This sequence joins TRBV29-1 and TRBJ2-1; weak D call: TRBD2 (6 bases). In germline, CDR1 is SQVTM, CDR2 ANQGSEA. V was trimmed by 4 bases and J by 0 bases, leaving 22 bases between them. This CDR3 region has 18 residues. The CDR3 sequence is CSVVSGTASAPSYNEQFF. In DNA form, the CDR3 reads TGCAGCGTTGTTTCGGGGACTGCGTCCGCCCCCTCCTACAATGAGCAGTTCTTC.

The gene calls are TRBV5-1 and TRBJ1-1; the D gene is possibly TRBD1 (5 bases). Germline V CDR1 and CDR2: SGHRS, YFSETQ. V was shortened by 0 bases and J by 1 base, with 7 bases between the two germline ends. This CDR3 has 14 amino acids. Here the CDR3 reads CASSLGGENTEAFF. The CDR3 bases are TGCGCCAGCAGCTTGGGAGGGGAGAACACTGAAGCTTTCTTT. Filled out from reference TRBV5-1 and TRBJ1-1, the complete variable domain reads KAGVTQTPRYLIKTRGQQVTLSCSPISGHRSVSWYQQTPGQGLQFLFEYFSETQRNKGNFPGRFSGRQFSNSRSEMNVSTLELGDSALYLCASSLGGENTEAFFGQGTRLTVV.

This chain links TRBV11-2 with TRBJ2-7, with 12 nucleotides matching TRBD2. This CDR3 spans 15 amino acids. Germline values: CDR1 SGHAT, CDR2 FQNNGV. The V segment lost 5 bases and the J segment 4 bases; nucleotides outside the gene matches: 6. The CDR3 here is CASSLRTSGAYEQYF. The CDR3 DNA reads TGTGCCAGCAGCCTCCGGACTAGCGGGGCTTACGAGCAGTACTTC.